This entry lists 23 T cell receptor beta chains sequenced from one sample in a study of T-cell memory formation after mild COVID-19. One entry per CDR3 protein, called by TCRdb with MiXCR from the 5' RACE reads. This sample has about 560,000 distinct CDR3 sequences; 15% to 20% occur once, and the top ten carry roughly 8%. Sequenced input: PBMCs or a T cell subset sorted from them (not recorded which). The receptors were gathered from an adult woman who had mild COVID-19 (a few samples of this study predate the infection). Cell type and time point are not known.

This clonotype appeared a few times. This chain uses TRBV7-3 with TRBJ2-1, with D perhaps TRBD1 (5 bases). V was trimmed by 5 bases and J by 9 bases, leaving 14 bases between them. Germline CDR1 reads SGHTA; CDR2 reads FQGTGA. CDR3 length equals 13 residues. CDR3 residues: CASSDLVQGEQFF. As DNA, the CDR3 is TGTGCCAGCAGCGACCTCGTGCAGGGTGAGCAGTTCTTC.

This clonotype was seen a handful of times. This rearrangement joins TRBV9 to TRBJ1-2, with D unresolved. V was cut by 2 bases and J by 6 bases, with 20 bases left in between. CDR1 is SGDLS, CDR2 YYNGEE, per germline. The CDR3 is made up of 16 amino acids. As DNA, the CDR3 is TGTGCCAGCAGCGTCCCACAATTCGGACTGGTTGATGGCTACACCTTC. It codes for CASSVPQFGLVDGYTF. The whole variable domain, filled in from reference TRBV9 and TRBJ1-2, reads DSGVTQTPKHLITATGQRVTLRCSPRSGDLSVYWYQQSLDQGLQFLIQYYNGEERAKGNILERFSAQQFPDLHSELNLSSLELGDSALYFCASSVPQFGLVDGYTFGSGTRLTVV.

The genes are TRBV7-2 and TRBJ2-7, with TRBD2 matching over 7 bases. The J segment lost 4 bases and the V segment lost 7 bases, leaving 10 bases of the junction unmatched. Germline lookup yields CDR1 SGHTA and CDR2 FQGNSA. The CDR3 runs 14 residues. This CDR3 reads CASTDTPGGYEQYF. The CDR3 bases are TGTGCCAGCACCGACACCCCCGGGGGGTACGAGCAGTACTTC.

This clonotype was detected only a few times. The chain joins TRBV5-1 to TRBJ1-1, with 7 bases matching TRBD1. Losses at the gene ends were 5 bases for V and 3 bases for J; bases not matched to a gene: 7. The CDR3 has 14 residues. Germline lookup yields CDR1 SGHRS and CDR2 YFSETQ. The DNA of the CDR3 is TGCGCCAGCAGTTATACAGGGGTCGACACTGAAGCTTTCTTT. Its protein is CASSYTGVDTEAFF.

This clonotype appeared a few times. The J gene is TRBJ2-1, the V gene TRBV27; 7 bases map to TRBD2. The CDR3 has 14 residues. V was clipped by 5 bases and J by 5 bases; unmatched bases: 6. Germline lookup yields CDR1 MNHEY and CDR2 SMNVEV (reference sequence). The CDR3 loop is CASSVGTNNNEQFF. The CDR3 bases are TGTGCCAGCAGTGTCGGGACTAACAACAATGAGCAGTTCTTC.

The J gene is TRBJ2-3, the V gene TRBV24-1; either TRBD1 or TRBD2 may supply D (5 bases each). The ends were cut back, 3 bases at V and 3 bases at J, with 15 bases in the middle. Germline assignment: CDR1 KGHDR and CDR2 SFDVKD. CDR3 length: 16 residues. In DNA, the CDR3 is TGTGCCACCAGTGATCCGCTAGCCAGGGAAACAGATACGCAGTATTTT. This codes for CATSDPLARETDTQYF.

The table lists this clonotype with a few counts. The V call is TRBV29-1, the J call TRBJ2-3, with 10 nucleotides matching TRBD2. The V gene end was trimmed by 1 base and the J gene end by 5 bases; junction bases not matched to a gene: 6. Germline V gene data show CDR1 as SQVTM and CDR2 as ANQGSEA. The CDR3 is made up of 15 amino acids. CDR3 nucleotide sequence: TGCAGCGTTGAAGTCAGCGGGAGGGGGATAGATACGCAGTATTTT. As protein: CSVEVSGRGIDTQYF.

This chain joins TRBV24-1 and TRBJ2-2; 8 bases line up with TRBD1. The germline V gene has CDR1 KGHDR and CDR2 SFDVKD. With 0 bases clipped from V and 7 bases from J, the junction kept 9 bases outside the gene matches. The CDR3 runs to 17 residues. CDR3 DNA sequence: TGTGCCACCAGTGATTTGCGGACAGGGTGGTCGGGCGGGGAGCTGTTTTTT. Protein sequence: CATSDLRTGWSGGELFF.

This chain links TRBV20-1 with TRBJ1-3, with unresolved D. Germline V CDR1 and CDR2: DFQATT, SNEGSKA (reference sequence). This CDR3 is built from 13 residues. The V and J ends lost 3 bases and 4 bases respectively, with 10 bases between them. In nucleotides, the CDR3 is TGCAGTGCTAGGTCCCTAGGGGGAAACACCATATATTTT. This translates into CSARSLGGNTIYF.

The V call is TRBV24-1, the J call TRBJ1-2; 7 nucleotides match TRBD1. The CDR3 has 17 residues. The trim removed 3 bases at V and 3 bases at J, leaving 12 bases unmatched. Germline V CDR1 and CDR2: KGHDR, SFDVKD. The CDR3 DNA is TGTGCCACCAGTGATCCTAGGACAGGCCAAAGTTACTATGGCTACACCTTC. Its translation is CATSDPRTGQSYYGYTF.

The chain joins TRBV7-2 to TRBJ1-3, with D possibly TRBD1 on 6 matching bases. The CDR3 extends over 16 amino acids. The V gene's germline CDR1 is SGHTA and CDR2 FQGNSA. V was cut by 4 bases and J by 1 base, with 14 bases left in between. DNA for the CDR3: TGTGCCAGCAGCTCACGATTGGGGGCTTCTGGAAACACCATATATTTT. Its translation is CASSSRLGASGNTIYF.

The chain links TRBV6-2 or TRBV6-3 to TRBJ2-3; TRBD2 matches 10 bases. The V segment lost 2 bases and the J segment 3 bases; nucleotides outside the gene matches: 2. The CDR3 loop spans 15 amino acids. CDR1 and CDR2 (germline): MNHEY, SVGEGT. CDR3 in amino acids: CASSYASGSTDTQYF. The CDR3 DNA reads TGTGCCAGCAGTTACGCTAGCGGGAGTACAGATACGCAGTATTTT.

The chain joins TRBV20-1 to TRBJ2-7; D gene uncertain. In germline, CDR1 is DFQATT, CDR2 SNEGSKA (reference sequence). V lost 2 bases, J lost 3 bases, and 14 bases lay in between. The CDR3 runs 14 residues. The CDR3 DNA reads TGCAGTGCTAGAAATCCTTCCAGCGACTACGAGCAGTACTTC. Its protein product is CSARNPSSDYEQYF.

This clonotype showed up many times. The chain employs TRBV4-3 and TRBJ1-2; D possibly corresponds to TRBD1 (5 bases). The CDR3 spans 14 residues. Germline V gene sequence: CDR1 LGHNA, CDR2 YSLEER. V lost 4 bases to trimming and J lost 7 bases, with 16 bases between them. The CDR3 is CASSRGQGLRGYTF. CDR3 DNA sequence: TGCGCCAGCAGCCGAGGGCAGGGTCTTCGTGGCTACACCTTC.

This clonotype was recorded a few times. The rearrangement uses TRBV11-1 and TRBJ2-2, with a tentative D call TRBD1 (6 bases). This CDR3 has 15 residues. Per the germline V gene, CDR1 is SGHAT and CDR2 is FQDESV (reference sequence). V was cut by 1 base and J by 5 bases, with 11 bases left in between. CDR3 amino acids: CASSLGRQGTGELFF. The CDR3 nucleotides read TGTGCCAGCAGCTTAGGTCGCCAGGGGACCGGGGAGCTGTTTTTT.

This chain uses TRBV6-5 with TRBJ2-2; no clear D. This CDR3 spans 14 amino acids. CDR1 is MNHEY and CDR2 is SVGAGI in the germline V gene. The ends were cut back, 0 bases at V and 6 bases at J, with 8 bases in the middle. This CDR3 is CASSYSLGAGELFF. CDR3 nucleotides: TGTGCCAGCAGTTACTCTCTGGGTGCCGGGGAGCTGTTTTTT.

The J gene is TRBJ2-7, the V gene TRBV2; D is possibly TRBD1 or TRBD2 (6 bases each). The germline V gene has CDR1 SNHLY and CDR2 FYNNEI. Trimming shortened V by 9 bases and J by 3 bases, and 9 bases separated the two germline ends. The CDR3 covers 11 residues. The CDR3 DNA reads TGTGCCAGTGAGGGGGGCTACGAGCAGTACTTC. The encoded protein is CASEGGYEQYF.

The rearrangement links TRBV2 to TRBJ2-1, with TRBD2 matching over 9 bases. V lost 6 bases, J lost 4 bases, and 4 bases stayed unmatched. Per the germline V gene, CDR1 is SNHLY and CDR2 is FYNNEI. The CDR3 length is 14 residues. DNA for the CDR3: TGTGCCAGCAGGATAGCGGGAGTGTACAATGAGCAGTTCTTC. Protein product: CASRIAGVYNEQFF.

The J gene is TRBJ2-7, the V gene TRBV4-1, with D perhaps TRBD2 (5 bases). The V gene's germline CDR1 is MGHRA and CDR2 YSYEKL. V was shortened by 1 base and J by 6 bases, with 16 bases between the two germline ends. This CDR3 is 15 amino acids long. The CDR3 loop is CASSQARTAGSEQYF. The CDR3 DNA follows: TGCGCCAGCAGCCAAGCTCGGACTGCTGGATCCGAGCAGTACTTC.

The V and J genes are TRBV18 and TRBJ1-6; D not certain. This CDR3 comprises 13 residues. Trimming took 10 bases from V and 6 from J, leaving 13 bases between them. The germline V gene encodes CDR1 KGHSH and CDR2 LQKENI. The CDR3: CATQAALNSPLHF. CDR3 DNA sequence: TGTGCCACCCAGGCGGCACTTAATTCACCCCTCCACTTT.

The CDR3 spells CASSAVLADTQYF. The CDR3 DNA reads as TGTGCCAGCAGCGCGGTTTTGGCAGATACGCAGTATTTT. The chain has TRBV9 and TRBJ2-3; D unresolved. The CDR3 spans 13 residues. Trimming cost V 3 bases and J 4 bases, with 9 bases left between them. Germline loops: CDR1 SGDLS, CDR2 YYNGEE.

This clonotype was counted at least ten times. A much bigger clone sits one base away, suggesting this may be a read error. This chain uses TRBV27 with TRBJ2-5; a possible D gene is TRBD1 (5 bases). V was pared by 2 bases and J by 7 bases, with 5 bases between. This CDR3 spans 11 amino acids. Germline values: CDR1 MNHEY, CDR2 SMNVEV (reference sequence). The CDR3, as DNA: TGTGCCAGCAGTTTAAGGGGGACCCAGTACTTC. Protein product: CASSLRGTQYF.

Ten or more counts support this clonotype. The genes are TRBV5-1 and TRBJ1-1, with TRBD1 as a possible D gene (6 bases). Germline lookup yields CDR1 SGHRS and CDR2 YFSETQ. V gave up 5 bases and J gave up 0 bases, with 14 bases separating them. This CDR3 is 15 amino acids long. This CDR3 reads CASREGGAVNTEAFF. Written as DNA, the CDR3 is TGCGCCAGCAGAGAGGGGGGGGCGGTGAACACTGAAGCTTTCTTT.